This note documents a single TCR beta chain sequence. As yet, its antigen is unknown. Here immunoSEQ multiplex PCR was the method, and the copy in TCRdb shows in-frame clones only, minus some. The table has 35,000 to 40,000 clones, 80% to 90% seen once. The CDR3 is made up of 15 amino acids. V dropped 5 bases and J dropped 6; count of bases not matched to a gene: 9. The V gene's germline CDR1 is MDHEN and CDR2 SYDVKM. This specimen belongs to a study of OX40 agonist ivuxolimab in advanced cancers. General study results and limits: People who partly responded at 0.1-3.0 mg/kg had some of the least clonal expansion seen. Antigens targeted by the expanded peripheral T cells were not determined.

The rearrangement links TRBV28 to TRBJ1-5, with 8 positions matching TRBD1. This receptor was taken from an adult with an advanced solid tumor such as melanoma, head and neck, liver or kidney cancer. The sequencing used CD4+ or CD8+ T cells sorted from blood, collected in a trial of the OX40 agonist ivuxolimab. The CDR3 sequence: CASSRDQGAGQPQHF. CDR3 sequence (DNA): TGTGCCAGCAGTCGGGACCAGGGGGCTGGTCAGCCCCAGCATTTT.